This T cell receptor (beta chain) was identified during a study of T cells in Graves' hyperthyroidism and ophthalmopathy. This CDR3 has 13 residues. V lost 5 bases, J lost 5 bases, and 6 bases stayed unmatched. CDR1 MDHEN and CDR2 SYDVKM come from the germline V gene. This clonotype was counted at least ten times. Researchers took RNA transcripts and amplified the TCR beta CDR3 regions from them. The HTBI primer set drove a first-round RT-PCR of the TCR CDR3. MiXCR, run by TCRdb on the multiplex PCR reads, gives a single entry per CDR3 protein. The profile covers under 550,000 distinct CDR3 sequences, with just under 20% appearing a single time and over 45% taken by the ten largest.

Sequencing input: blood. This chain links TRBV28 with TRBJ2-7, with 7 bases fitting TRBD2. The source of this sequence is a man aged 40-49 years with Graves' ophthalmopathy. The CDR3 loop is CASSSGAPHEQYF. CDR3 DNA sequence: TGTGCCAGCAGTAGCGGGGCGCCACACGAGCAGTACTTC.